Presented here are 27 T cell receptor beta chains from one specimen sequenced in a study of cytomegalovirus exposure and HLA in healthy donors. A multiplex PCR was run with 60 Vbeta primers and 13 Jbeta primers. Produced via immunoSEQ multiplex PCR; TCRdb's table is partial and in-frame only. This table holds some 180,000 clones, 76% found once. What was sequenced was PBMCs. Receptors were obtained from a man between 18 and 35 years old in good health and CMV-seronegative.

This chain links TRBV11-2 with TRBJ1-1; the match to TRBD1 covers 7 bases. With V trimmed by 2 bases and J by 6 bases, 9 bases remained unmatched. Germline CDR1 is SGHAT and CDR2 is FQNNGV. This CDR3 has 15 residues. CDR3 residues: CASSLNFDRVAEAFF. The CDR3 region has the DNA TGTGCCAGCAGCTTAAATTTTGACAGGGTCGCTGAAGCTTTCTTT.

This clone showed up just a few times. The chain recombines TRBV5-4 with TRBJ1-3; TRBD1 matches at 7 bases. There are 13 residues in the CDR3. Looked up from germline, CDR1 is SGHNT and CDR2 is YYREEE (reference sequence). The trim removed 4 bases at V and 4 bases at J, leaving 2 bases unmatched. DNA of the CDR3: TGTGCCAGCAGCACGGACAGGGGAAACACCATATATTTT. Encoded protein: CASSTDRGNTIYF. Full variable domain (missing parts from reference TRBV5-4 and TRBJ1-3): ETGVTQSPTHLIKTRGQQVTLRCSSQSGHNTVSWYQQALGQGPQFIFQYYREEENGRGNFPPRFSGLQFPNYSSELNVNALELDDSALYLCASSTDRGNTIYFGEGSWLTVV.

This chain connects TRBV9 to TRBJ2-3, with TRBD2 as a possible D gene (6 bases). CDR3 length equals 16 residues. Trimming took 0 bases from V and 1 from J, leaving 12 bases between them. The germline CDR1 and CDR2 sequences are SGDLS and YYNGEE. DNA for the CDR3: TGTGCCAGCAGCGTAGGACCCCGCGGGGGCACAGATACGCAGTATTTT. It codes for CASSVGPRGGTDTQYF.

J is TRBJ2-5 and V is TRBV2; D is unclear. Deletions cut 6 bases from V and 2 bases from J, with 13 bases between. This CDR3 is built from 14 residues. The germline gives CDR1 SNHLY, CDR2 FYNNEI. In nucleotides, the CDR3 is TGTGCCAGCAGCGCCTCGGCGACACAAGAGACCCAGTACTTC. It codes for CASSASATQETQYF.

This chain links TRBV9 with TRBJ1-3; tentatively, D is TRBD1 (6 bases). CDR3 length: 14 residues. Per germline, CDR1 SGDLS and CDR2 YYNGEE. The V and J ends lost 6 bases and 1 base respectively, with 11 bases between them. The CDR3 nucleotides read TGTGCCAGCACCTCTGGACAGTCTGGAAACACCATATATTTT. Translation gives CASTSGQSGNTIYF.

This clone came up a few times. This chain joins TRBV28 and TRBJ2-7; possible D gene TRBD2, 5 bases. The germline CDR1 and CDR2 sequences are MDHEN and SYDVKM. The V and J ends lost 3 bases and 7 bases respectively, with 7 bases between them. CDR3 size: 11 residues. DNA for the CDR3: TGTGCCAGCAGTTTTCGGGAAGAGCAGTACTTC. Protein: CASSFREEQYF.

This sequence joins TRBV10-3 and TRBJ2-7; D perhaps matches TRBD2 (5 bases). This CDR3 comprises 12 residues. V lost 8 bases and J 5 bases, leaving 13 bases between the germline ends. The germline V gene has CDR1 ENHRY and CDR2 SYGVKD. The CDR3 here is CAIGVSADEQYF. CDR3 coding DNA: TGTGCCATCGGGGTTAGCGCGGACGAGCAGTACTTC.

This clone was counted between two and nine times. The CDR3: CASSWGTPGSMNTEAFF. Here the CDR3 DNA reads TGTGCCAGCAGTTGGGGGACACCCGGATCGATGAACACTGAAGCTTTCTTT. The chain employs TRBV27 and TRBJ1-1; D may be TRBD1 (6 bases). Germline V gene data show CDR1 as MNHEY and CDR2 as SMNVEV (reference sequence). V was pared by 4 bases and J by 0 bases, with 18 bases between. This CDR3 comprises 17 residues.

V and J are TRBV6-6 and TRBJ1-6, with a weak D call TRBD1 (5 bases). The CDR3 covers 15 residues. Trimming took 2 bases from V and 0 from J, leaving 5 bases between them. Germline CDR1 reads MNHNY; CDR2 reads SVGAGI (reference sequence). CDR3 sequence reads: CASSYDSSYNSPLHF. CDR3 DNA: TGTGCCAGCAGTTACGACAGCTCCTATAATTCACCCCTCCACTTT.

The chain recombines TRBV6-5 with TRBJ1-4, with D possibly TRBD1 on 6 matching bases. The length of the CDR3 is 15 residues. Germline values: CDR1 MNHEY, CDR2 SVGAGI. Trimming removed 2 bases from V and 6 bases from J, with 13 bases in between. CDR3 DNA sequence: TGTGCCAGCAGTTACAACAGGGAGATGGATGAAAAACTGTTTTTT. This translates into CASSYNREMDEKLFF.

This clone was recorded once. The chain recombines TRBV28 with TRBJ2-7, with TRBD1 as a possible D gene (6 bases). CDR3 length equals 14 residues. V lost 6 bases, J lost 0 bases, and 12 bases lay in between. In germline, CDR1 is MDHEN, CDR2 SYDVKM. The CDR3 sequence is CASRYRDNSYEQYF. The CDR3 region has the DNA TGTGCCAGCAGGTACCGGGACAACTCCTACGAGCAGTACTTC. Complete variable domain (other parts from reference TRBV28 and TRBJ2-7): DVKVTQSSRYLVKRTGEKVFLECVQDMDHENMFWYRQDPGLGLRLIYFSYDVKMKEKGDIPEGYSVSREKKERFSLILESASTNQTSMYLCASRYRDNSYEQYFGPGTRLTVT.

The chain uses TRBV19 and TRBJ1-6; maybe TRBD1 (6 bases). The ends were cut back, 5 bases at V and 10 bases at J, with 15 bases in the middle. Germline V gene lookup returns CDR1 LNHDA and CDR2 SQIVND (reference sequence). This CDR3 spans 14 amino acids. This CDR3 is CASSPQGIDSPLHF. The CDR3 region has the DNA TGTGCCAGTAGTCCTCAGGGGATCGACTCACCCCTCCACTTT.

The chain carries TRBV9 and TRBJ2-7; 14 nucleotides agree with TRBD2. Germline trimming cut 8 bases from V and 7 bases from J; bases unmatched to any gene: 8. The germline V gene has CDR1 SGDLS and CDR2 YYNGEE. The CDR3 covers 14 residues. The CDR3 region has the DNA TGTGCCAGGTTGGGACTAGCGGGAGTAGAAGAGCAGTACTTC. Protein sequence: CARLGLAGVEEQYF.

The rearrangement links TRBV6-5 to TRBJ2-3, with D perhaps matching TRBD2 (5 bases). V was clipped by 8 bases and J by 3 bases, with 15 bases between them. This CDR3 has 14 amino acids. Germline V gene lookup returns CDR1 MNHEY and CDR2 SVGAGI. CDR3 in amino acids: CASGLTLETDTQYF. For the CDR3, the DNA is TGTGCCAGCGGACTCACCCTTGAAACAGATACGCAGTATTTT.

The rearrangement joins TRBV19 to TRBJ1-5, with D perhaps matching TRBD1 (6 bases). The V end was cut by 5 bases, the J end by 1 base, with 12 bases between. The CDR3 length is 15 residues. CDR1 and CDR2 (germline): LNHDA, SQIVND (reference sequence). Written as DNA, the CDR3 is TGTGCCAGTAGTCCAACGGACAGAAGCAATCAGCCCCAGCATTTT. This codes for CASSPTDRSNQPQHF. Full variable domain (remainder filled in from reference TRBV19 and TRBJ1-5): DGGITQSPKYLFRKEGQNVTLSCEQNLNHDAMYWYRQDPGQGLRLIYYSQIVNDFQKGDIAEGYSVSREKKESFPLTVTSAQKNPTAFYLCASSPTDRSNQPQHFGDGTRLSIL.

V and J are TRBV28 and TRBJ1-1; tentative D call: TRBD1 (6 bases). The CDR3 totals 14 residues. V shed 6 bases and J shed 1 base, with 12 bases lying between them. The V gene's germline CDR1 is MDHEN and CDR2 SYDVKM. The DNA of the CDR3 is TGTGCCAGCAGCATCCCGGGACAGAACACTGAAGCTTTCTTT. Translated: CASSIPGQNTEAFF.

J is TRBJ2-7 and V is TRBV5-1; TRBD1 is a possible D gene (6 bases). CDR1 and CDR2 from the germline V gene are SGHRS and YFSETQ. The CDR3 consists of 10 residues. The germline V and J ends were trimmed by 4 bases and 8 bases, with 7 bases remaining between them. DNA for the CDR3: TGCGCCAGCAGCGGGGACAAGCAGTACTTC. Amino acid sequence: CASSGDKQYF. The variable domain in full, with the rest retrieved from reference TRBV5-1 and TRBJ2-7, is KAGVTQTPRYLIKTRGQQVTLSCSPISGHRSVSWYQQTPGQGLQFLFEYFSETQRNKGNFPGRFSGRQFSNSRSEMNVSTLELGDSALYLCASSGDKQYFGPGTRLTVT.

This chain links TRBV7-9 with TRBJ2-7; a possible D gene is TRBD1 (6 bases). The CDR3 covers 17 residues. CDR1 is SEHNR, CDR2 FQNEAQ, per germline (reference sequence). Trimming removed 5 bases from V and 0 bases from J, with 20 bases in between. CDR3 DNA sequence: TGTGCCAGCAGCCCAGGTCTTCGGCAGGGGTTCTCCTACGAGCAGTACTTC. Translation gives CASSPGLRQGFSYEQYF.

CDR3 in amino acids: CASSDRGVGEKLFF. In DNA, the CDR3 is TGTGCCAGTAGCGACCGGGGTGTAGGCGAAAAACTGTTTTTT. The chain is built from TRBV19 and TRBJ1-4; D is unresolved. V lost 6 bases, J lost 8 bases, and 16 bases lay in between. The CDR3 extends over 14 amino acids. CDR1 is LNHDA and CDR2 is SQIVND in the germline V gene (reference sequence).

This clone was observed a few times. The chain uses TRBV30 and TRBJ1-5; 11 bases align to TRBD1. V shed 1 base and J 6 bases; nucleotides not matched to a gene: 8. Germline V CDR1 and CDR2: GTSNPN, SVGIG (reference sequence). CDR3 length: 16 amino acids. CDR3: CAWSAPDRGRGQPQHF. The CDR3 coding sequence is TGTGCCTGGAGTGCTCCGGACAGGGGGCGAGGTCAGCCCCAGCATTTT. Filled out from reference TRBV30 and TRBJ1-5, the complete variable domain reads SQTIHQWPATLVQPVGSPLSLECTVEGTSNPNLYWYRQAAGRGLQLLFYSVGIGQISSEVPQNLSASRPQDRQFILSSKKLLLSDSGFYLCAWSAPDRGRGQPQHFGDGTRLSIL.

The chain employs TRBV10-3 and TRBJ2-2, with D perhaps matching TRBD1 (6 bases). The V end was cut by 4 bases, the J end by 1 base, with 10 bases between. The length of the CDR3 is 15 residues. Germline loops: CDR1 ENHRY, CDR2 SYGVKD. The CDR3 reads CAISGLGQNTGELFF. CDR3 in DNA: TGTGCCATCAGTGGCTTGGGACAGAACACCGGGGAGCTGTTTTTT.

The chain uses TRBV7-8 and TRBJ2-5; 7 bases map to TRBD2. Gene TRBJ2-7 matches the end of the DNA better, so the J call may be wrong. CDR1 and CDR2 from the germline V gene are SGHVS and FQNEAQ. The CDR3 is 15 amino acids. CDR3 region: CASSLPGGGSYEQYF. In DNA, the CDR3 is TGTGCCAGCAGCTTACCGGGCGGGGGTTCCTACGAGCAGTACTTC.

J is TRBJ2-5 and V is TRBV6-1; possible D gene TRBD2, 6 bases. The DNA matches TRBJ2-7 better at its end, which makes the J call doubtful. The CDR3 runs 14 residues. The V gene's germline CDR1 is MNHNS and CDR2 SASEGT. CDR3 coding DNA: TGTGCCAGCAGTGAAACCCGGGGGAACGGCGAGCAGTACTTC. Translation: CASSETRGNGEQYF.

This clone was seen a handful of times. The rearrangement links TRBV6-5 to TRBJ2-7; 8 bases map to TRBD2. With V trimmed by 6 bases and J by 2 bases, 6 bases remained unmatched. Germline V gene data show CDR1 as MNHEY and CDR2 as SVGAGI. The CDR3 has 14 residues. CDR3 in amino acids: CASSSRGETYEQYF. The DNA of the CDR3 is TGTGCCAGCAGCTCGCGGGGGGAGACCTACGAGCAGTACTTC.

The J gene is TRBJ2-7, the V gene TRBV5-1; the match to TRBD1 covers 9 bases. The CDR3 totals 16 residues. V shed 5 bases and J 7 bases; nucleotides not matched to a gene: 16. Germline V gene data show CDR1 as SGHRS and CDR2 as YFSETQ. The CDR3 spells CASRGGVDRGGSEQYF. In DNA, the CDR3 is TGCGCCAGCAGAGGAGGGGTCGACAGGGGGGGTTCAGAGCAGTACTTC.

This clone was observed a single time. The gene calls are TRBV4-1 and TRBJ2-3; 9 nucleotides line up with TRBD1. The germline V gene encodes CDR1 MGHRA and CDR2 YSYEKL. The CDR3 spans 17 residues. The trim removed 0 bases at V and 2 bases at J, leaving 6 bases unmatched. Here the CDR3 reads CASSQDGTGTVTDTQYF. For the CDR3, the DNA is TGCGCCAGCAGCCAAGATGGGACAGGGACGGTCACAGATACGCAGTATTTT.

The rearrangement joins TRBV2 to TRBJ2-1, with 7 bases lining up with TRBD2. The CDR3 has 16 amino acids. J gave up 3 bases and V 2 bases, and 7 bases lay outside the gene matches. Germline CDR1 is SNHLY and CDR2 is FYNNEI. This CDR3 is CASSERRRDYYNEQFF. As DNA, the CDR3 is TGTGCCAGCAGTGAACGAAGGAGGGACTACTACAATGAGCAGTTCTTC.